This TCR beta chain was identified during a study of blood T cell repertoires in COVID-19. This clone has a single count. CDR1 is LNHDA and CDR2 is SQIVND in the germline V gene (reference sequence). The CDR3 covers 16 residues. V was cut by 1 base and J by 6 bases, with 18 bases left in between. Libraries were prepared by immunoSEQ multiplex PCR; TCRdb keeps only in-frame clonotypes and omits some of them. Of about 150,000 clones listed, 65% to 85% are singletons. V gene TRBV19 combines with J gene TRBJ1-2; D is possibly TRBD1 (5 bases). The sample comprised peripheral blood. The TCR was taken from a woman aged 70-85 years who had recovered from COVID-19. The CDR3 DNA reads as TGTGCCAGTAGTATAGCGACCCCGCGGGGGGAGGATGGCTACACCTTC. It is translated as CASSIATPRGEDGYTF.